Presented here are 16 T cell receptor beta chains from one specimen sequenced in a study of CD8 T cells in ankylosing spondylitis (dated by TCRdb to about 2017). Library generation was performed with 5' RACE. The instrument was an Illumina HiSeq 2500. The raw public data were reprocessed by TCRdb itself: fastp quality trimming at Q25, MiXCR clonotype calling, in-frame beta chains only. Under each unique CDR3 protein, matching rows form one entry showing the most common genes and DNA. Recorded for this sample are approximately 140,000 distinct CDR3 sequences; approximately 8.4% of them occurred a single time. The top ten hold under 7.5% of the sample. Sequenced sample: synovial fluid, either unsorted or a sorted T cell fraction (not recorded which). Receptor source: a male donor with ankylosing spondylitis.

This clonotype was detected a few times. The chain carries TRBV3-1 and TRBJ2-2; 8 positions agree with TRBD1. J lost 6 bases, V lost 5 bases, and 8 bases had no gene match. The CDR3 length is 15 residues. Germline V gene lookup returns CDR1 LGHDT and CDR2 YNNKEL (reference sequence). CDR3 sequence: CASSFSTGVSGELFF. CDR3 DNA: TGTGCCAGCAGCTTCTCGACAGGGGTGTCCGGGGAGCTGTTTTTT.

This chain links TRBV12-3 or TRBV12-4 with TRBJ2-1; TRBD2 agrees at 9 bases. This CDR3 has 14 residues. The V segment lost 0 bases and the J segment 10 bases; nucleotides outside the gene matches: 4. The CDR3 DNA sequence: TGTGCCAGCAGTTTAGCGTCAGCGGGAGGCGAGCAGTTCTTC. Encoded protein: CASSLASAGGEQFF.

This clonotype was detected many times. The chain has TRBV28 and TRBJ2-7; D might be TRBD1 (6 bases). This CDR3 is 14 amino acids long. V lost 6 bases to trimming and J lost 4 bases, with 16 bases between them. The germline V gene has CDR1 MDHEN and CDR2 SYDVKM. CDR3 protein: CASRVRQESYEQYF. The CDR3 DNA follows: TGTGCCAGCAGAGTTCGACAGGAATCATACGAGCAGTACTTC.

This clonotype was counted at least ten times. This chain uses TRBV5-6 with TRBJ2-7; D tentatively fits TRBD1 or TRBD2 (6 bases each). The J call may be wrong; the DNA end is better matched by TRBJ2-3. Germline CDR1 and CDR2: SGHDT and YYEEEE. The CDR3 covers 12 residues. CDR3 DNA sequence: TGTGCCAGCAGCTTGGGAGGGGGGCAGCAGTATTTT. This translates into CASSLGGGQQYF.

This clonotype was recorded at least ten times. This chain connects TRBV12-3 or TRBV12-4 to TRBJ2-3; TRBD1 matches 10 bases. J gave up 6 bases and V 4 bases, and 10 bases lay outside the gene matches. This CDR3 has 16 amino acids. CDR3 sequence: CASSSTGTGVSDTQYF. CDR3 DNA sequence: TGTGCCAGCAGTTCCACCGGGACAGGGGTTTCTGATACGCAGTATTTT.

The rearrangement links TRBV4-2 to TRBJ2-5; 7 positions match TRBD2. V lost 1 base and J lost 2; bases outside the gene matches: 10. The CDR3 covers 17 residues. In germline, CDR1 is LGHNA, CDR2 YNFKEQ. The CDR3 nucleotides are TGTGCCAGCAGCCAAGGAGGGACGGGGGGAGGACAAGAGACCCAGTACTTC. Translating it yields CASSQGGTGGGQETQYF.

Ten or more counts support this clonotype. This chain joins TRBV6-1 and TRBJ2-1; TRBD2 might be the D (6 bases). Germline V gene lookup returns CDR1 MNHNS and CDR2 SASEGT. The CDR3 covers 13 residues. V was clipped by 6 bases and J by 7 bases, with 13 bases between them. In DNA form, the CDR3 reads TGTGCCAGCAGCCCCGGGAGAAGTAATGAGCAGTTCTTC. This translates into CASSPGRSNEQFF.

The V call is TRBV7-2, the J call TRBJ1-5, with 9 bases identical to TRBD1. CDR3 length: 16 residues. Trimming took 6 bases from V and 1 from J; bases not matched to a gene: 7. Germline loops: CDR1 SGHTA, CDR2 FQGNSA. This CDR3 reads CASSSQGASSNQPQHF. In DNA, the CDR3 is TGTGCCAGCAGTTCACAGGGGGCGAGCAGCAATCAGCCCCAGCATTTT.

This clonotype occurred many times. The CDR3 region has the DNA TGCGCCAGCAGCTTTGGTCGGGGGGGCTATTGGGATGAGCAGTTCTTC. Encoded protein: CASSFGRGGYWDEQFF. This chain connects TRBV5-1 to TRBJ2-1, with TRBD2 matching over 8 bases. The trim removed 2 bases at V and 8 bases at J, leaving 12 bases unmatched. Germline lookup yields CDR1 SGHRS and CDR2 YFSETQ. CDR3 length: 16 residues.

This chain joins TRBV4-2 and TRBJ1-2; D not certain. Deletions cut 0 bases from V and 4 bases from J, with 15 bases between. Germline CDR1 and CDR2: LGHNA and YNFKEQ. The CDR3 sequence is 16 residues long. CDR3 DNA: TGTGCCAGCAGCCAAGATCCCTGGTTCACCTCCTATGGCTACACCTTC. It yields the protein CASSQDPWFTSYGYTF.

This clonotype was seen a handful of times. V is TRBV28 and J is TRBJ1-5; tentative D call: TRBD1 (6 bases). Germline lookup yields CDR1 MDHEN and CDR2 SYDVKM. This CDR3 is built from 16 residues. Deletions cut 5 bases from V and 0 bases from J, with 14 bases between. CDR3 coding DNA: TGTGCCAGCAGTCTCGCGGACAGATATAGCAATCAGCCCCAGCATTTT. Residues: CASSLADRYSNQPQHF.

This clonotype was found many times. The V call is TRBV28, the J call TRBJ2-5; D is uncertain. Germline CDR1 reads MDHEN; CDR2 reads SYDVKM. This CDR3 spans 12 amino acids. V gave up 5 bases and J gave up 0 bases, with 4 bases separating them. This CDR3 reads CASSRNQETQYF. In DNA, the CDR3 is TGTGCCAGCAGTCGAAACCAAGAGACCCAGTACTTC.

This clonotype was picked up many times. The chain's CDR3 is CSGYRNTEAFF. The DNA for the CDR3 is TGCAGTGGATACCGGAACACTGAAGCTTTCTTT. The V gene is TRBV20-1, the J gene TRBJ1-1; D unresolved. Germline-derived CDR1 and CDR2 are DFQATT and SNEGSKA (reference sequence). The CDR3 is 11 residues long. V was clipped by 7 bases and J by 1 base, with 7 bases between them.

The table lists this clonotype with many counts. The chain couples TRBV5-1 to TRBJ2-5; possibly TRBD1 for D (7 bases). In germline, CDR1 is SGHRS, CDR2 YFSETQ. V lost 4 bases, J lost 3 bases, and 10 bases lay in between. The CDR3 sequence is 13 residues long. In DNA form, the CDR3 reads TGCGCCAGCAGCCGGGGGACAGAAGAGACCCAGTACTTC. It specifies CASSRGTEETQYF. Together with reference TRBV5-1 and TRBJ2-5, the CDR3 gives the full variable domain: KAGVTQTPRYLIKTRGQQVTLSCSPISGHRSVSWYQQTPGQGLQFLFEYFSETQRNKGNFPGRFSGRQFSNSRSEMNVSTLELGDSALYLCASSRGTEETQYFGPGTRLLVL.

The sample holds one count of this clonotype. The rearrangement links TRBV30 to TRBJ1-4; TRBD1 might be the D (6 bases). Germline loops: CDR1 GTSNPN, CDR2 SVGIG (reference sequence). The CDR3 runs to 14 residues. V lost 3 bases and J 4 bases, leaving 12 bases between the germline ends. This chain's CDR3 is CAWSDRRFNEKLFF. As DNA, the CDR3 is TGTGCCTGGAGCGACAGGAGATTTAATGAAAAACTGTTTTTT.

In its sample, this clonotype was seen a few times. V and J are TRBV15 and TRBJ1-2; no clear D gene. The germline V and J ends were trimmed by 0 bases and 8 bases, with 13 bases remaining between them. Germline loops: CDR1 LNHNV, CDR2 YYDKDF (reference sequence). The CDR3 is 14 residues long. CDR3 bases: TGTGCCACCAGCAGAGAATTGAGAAGTGGGGGCTACACCTTC. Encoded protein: CATSRELRSGGYTF.